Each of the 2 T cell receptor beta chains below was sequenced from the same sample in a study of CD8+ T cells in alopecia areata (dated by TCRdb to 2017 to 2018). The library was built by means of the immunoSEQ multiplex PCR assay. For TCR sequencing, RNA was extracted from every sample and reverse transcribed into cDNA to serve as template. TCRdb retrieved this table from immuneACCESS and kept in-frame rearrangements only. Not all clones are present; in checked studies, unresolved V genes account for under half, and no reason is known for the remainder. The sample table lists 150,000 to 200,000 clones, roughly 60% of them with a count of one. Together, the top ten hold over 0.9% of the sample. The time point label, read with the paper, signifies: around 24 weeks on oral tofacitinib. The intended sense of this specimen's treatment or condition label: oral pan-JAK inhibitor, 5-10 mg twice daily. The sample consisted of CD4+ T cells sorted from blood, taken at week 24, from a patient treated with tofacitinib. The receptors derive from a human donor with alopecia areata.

The CDR3 DNA sequence: TGTGCCAGCAGTCCGATCCCAGGGGGCGCGTCCTACGAGCAGTACTTC. Residues: CASSPIPGGASYEQYF. This chain uses TRBV2 with TRBJ2-7, with TRBD1 matching over 8 bases. This CDR3 contains 16 residues. J was trimmed by 1 base and V by 5 bases; bases with no gene match: 10. Per the germline V gene, CDR1 is SNHLY and CDR2 is FYNNEI.

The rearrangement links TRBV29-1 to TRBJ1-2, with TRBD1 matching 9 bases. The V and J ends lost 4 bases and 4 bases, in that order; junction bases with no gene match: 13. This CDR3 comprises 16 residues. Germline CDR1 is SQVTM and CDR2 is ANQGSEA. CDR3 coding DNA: TGCAGCGTTGGTTATGGGACAGGGAACATCGGCTATGGCTACACCTTC. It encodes CSVGYGTGNIGYGYTF.